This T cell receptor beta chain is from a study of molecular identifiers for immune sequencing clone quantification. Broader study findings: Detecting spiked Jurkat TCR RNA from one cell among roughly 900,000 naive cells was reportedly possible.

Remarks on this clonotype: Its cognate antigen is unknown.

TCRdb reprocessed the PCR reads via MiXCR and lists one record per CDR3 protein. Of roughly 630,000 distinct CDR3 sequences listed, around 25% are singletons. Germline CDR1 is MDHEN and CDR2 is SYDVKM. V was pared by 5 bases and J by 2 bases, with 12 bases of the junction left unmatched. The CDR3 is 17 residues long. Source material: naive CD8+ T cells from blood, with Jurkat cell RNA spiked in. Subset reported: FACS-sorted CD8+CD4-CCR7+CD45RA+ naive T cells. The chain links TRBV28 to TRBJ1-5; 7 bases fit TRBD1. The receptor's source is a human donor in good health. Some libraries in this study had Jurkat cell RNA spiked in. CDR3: CASSKITGVVGNQPQHF. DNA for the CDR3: TGTGCCAGCAGTAAAATCACAGGGGTGGTCGGCAATCAGCCCCAGCATTTT.